These 2 T cell receptor beta chains originate from one sample sequenced in a study of cytomegalovirus exposure and HLA in healthy donors (dated by TCRdb to 2016 to 2017). The library relied on the immunoSEQ multiplex PCR assay. For the multiplex PCR, a mixture combining 60 forward primers for TCR Vbeta segments and 13 reverse primers for TCR Jbeta segments was used. TCRdb holds this immuneACCESS table with in-frame rearrangements only. Some clones are missing; in checked studies, unresolved V genes explain under half, and the rest has no known cause. In this sample the table shows around 100,000 clones, approximately 73% of which occur a single time. The biggest ten clones account for 4% of the sample. The sample was PBMCs. All receptors derive from a woman between 50 and 59 years old in good health and CMV-seropositive.

The V call is TRBV10-2, the J call TRBJ1-2; D uncertain. CDR1 and CDR2 from the germline V gene are WSHSY and SAAADI. Trimming took off 3 bases at V and 8 bases at J, with 16 bases between the two ends. CDR3 length: 14 residues. The CDR3 bases are TGCGCCAGCAGTGATCCCCCAGGCCTGAGAGGCTACACCTTC. Protein: CASSDPPGLRGYTF.

This chain uses TRBV10-1 with TRBJ2-1, with D perhaps TRBD2 (5 bases). The germline V gene encodes CDR1 WNHNN and CDR2 SYGVQD (reference sequence). This CDR3 region has 16 residues. V was shortened by 5 bases and J by 0 bases, with 14 bases between the two germline ends. The CDR3 loop reads CASSTGLESSYNEQFF. The CDR3 DNA follows: TGCGCCAGCAGTACCGGACTGGAAAGCTCCTACAATGAGCAGTTCTTC.